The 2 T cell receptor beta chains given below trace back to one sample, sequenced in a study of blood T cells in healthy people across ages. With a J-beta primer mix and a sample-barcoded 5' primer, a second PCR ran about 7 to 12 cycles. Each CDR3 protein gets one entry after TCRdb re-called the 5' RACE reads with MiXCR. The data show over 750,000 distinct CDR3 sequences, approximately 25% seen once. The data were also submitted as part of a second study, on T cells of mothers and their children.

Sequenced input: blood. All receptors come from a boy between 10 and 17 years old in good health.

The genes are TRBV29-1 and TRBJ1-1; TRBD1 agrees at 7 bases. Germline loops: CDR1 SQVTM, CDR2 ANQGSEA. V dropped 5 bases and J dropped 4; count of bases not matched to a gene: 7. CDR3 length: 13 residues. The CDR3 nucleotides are TGCAGCGTTTCTCCGGGACAGCTCACTGAAGCTTTCTTT. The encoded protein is CSVSPGQLTEAFF.

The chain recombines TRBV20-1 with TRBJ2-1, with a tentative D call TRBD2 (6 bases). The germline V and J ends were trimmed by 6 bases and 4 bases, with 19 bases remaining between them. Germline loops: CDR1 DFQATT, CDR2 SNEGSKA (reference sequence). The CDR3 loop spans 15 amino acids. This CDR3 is CSALDGTCGYNEQFF. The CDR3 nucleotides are TGCAGTGCCCTGGACGGGACTTGCGGATACAATGAGCAGTTCTTC.